The source of this T cell receptor (beta chain) is a study of T cell clonality in common variable immunodeficiency. Study outcomes and limitations: The cause of increased CVID clonality remains unclear without subpopulation sequencing.

The V gene's germline CDR1 is KGHSH and CDR2 LQKENI. Trimming pared 8 bases from V and 1 base from J, leaving 21 bases between. This CDR3 is 18 amino acids long. The assay was immunoSEQ multiplex PCR, and TCRdb's table has in-frame clones only and misses some. The sample contains approximately 40,000 clones, none of them singletons. Each donor provided about 4.5 to 8.5 ml of heparinized whole blood. At least ten counts were recorded for this clone. The antigen remains undetermined. The read is 3 residues too short to cover the CDR3 end, so that end is filled in from the germline J gene. This receptor was identified in a person aged 18 to 70 in good health. Sequenced input: peripheral blood mononuclear cells. The rearrangement joins TRBV18 to TRBJ2-6; D possibly corresponds to TRBD2 (6 bases). CDR3 region: CASPLDPGVSSGANVLTF. The covered CDR3 bases are TGTGCCAGCCCCCTCGACCCGGGGGTATCTTCTGGGGCCAACGTC.